This TCR beta chain was sequenced in a study of read filtering for tumor transcriptome and immune sequencing. Turning to the study itself: Mean patient age was approximately 71 years, range roughly 47 to 90; around 17 male, 12 to 15 female.

Findings and caveats of the study: The CD138-negative fraction was mixed bone marrow immune cells, not pure T cells. IR-seq captured clonotypes deeper and more reliably than RNA-seq.

Many counts were recorded for this clonotype. Its antigen is not identified. The CDR3 is made up of 14 amino acids. CDR1 is MDHEN and CDR2 is SYDVKM in the germline V gene. V trimming: 4 bases; J trimming: 12 bases; junction bases outside the gene matches: 13. The library was built from 400 ng RNA with molecular barcoded adaptors for alpha/delta and beta/gamma chains. TCRdb called the reads again in MiXCR, with one record for every CDR3 protein. The sample lists fewer than 150,000 distinct CDR3 sequences; 10% to 15% were seen once. The sequenced sample was a population of CD138-negative cells sorted from bone marrow. J is TRBJ2-7 and V is TRBV28; 9 nucleotides line up with TRBD1. This clonotype was obtained from a donor at least 40 years old with multiple myeloma. The CDR3 loop is CASSSQGALFAWYF. As DNA, the CDR3 is TGTGCCAGCAGTTCACAGGGGGCGCTTTTTGCATGGTACTTC.